This passage covers 27 T cell receptor beta chains from one sample sequenced in a study of STAT5B mutations in CD4+ large granular lymphocyte leukemia. The table came from immunoSEQ multiplex PCR; TCRdb's copy has only in-frame clones and leaves some out. The top ten hold roughly 2% of the sample, which has about 31,000 clones, around 72% seen once. The source material was CD4+ T cells from blood buffy coats. These TCRs come from a human donor in good health.

The chain couples TRBV19 to TRBJ2-7; D is ambiguous. The CDR3 has 14 residues. V dropped 5 bases and J dropped 5 bases, with 16 bases sitting between them. Germline CDR1 and CDR2: LNHDA and SQIVND (reference sequence). In nucleotides, the CDR3 is TGTGCCAGTAGTCCCTCGACTTGGGCAAACGAGCAGTACTTC. This encodes CASSPSTWANEQYF.

The V gene is TRBV4-1, the J gene TRBJ1-2; possible D gene TRBD1, 5 bases. This CDR3 has 17 residues. The V and J ends lost 0 bases and 4 bases respectively, with 18 bases between them. The germline V gene has CDR1 MGHRA and CDR2 YSYEKL. The CDR3 here is CASSQDDTGTPFYGYTF. The CDR3 DNA reads as TGCGCCAGCAGCCAAGATGATACAGGTACCCCCTTCTATGGCTACACCTTC.

The J gene is TRBJ2-3, the V gene TRBV7-3; D is ambiguous. The germline gives CDR1 SGHTA, CDR2 FQGTGA. The CDR3 has 13 amino acids. V dropped 2 bases and J dropped 3 bases, with 6 bases sitting between them. The CDR3 spells CASSLARTDTQYF. CDR3 bases: TGTGCCAGCAGCTTAGCCAGAACAGATACGCAGTATTTT.

A single count supports this clone. This chain links TRBV5-4 with TRBJ2-6; 8 bases fit TRBD1. The CDR3 sequence is 16 residues long. The germline V gene encodes CDR1 SGHNT and CDR2 YYREEE (reference sequence). The J segment lost 0 bases and the V segment lost 5 bases, leaving 4 bases of the junction unmatched. The CDR3 is CASSQGQVSGANVLTF. The CDR3 nucleotides read TGTGCCAGCAGTCAGGGACAGGTCTCTGGGGCCAACGTCCTGACTTTC.

This chain uses TRBV7-2 with TRBJ2-3; no clear D. The CDR3 covers 14 residues. V lost 3 bases to trimming and J lost 2 bases, with 9 bases between them. The V gene's germline CDR1 is SGHTA and CDR2 FQGNSA. This CDR3 is CASSFQRVTDTQYF. Here the CDR3 DNA reads TGTGCCAGCAGCTTCCAGCGTGTCACAGATACGCAGTATTTT.

The chain links TRBV4-1 to TRBJ1-2; D not certain. Germline lookup yields CDR1 MGHRA and CDR2 YSYEKL. CDR3 size: 18 residues. Between the trimmed V and J ends, which lost 1 base and 0 bases, there was a span of 18 bases. The DNA for the CDR3 is TGCGCCAGCAGCCAAGGAATGCTAGCTAGGAGCGCTAACTATGGCTACACCTTC. It encodes CASSQGMLARSANYGYTF.

The V call is TRBV5-4, the J call TRBJ2-7; 8 positions agree with TRBD1. This CDR3 contains 16 residues. J lost 5 bases, V lost 10 bases, and 20 bases had no gene match. The V gene's germline CDR1 is SGHNT and CDR2 YYREEE (reference sequence). DNA for the CDR3: TGTGCCTACCACCCTCAGGGGGCAGGGGGCCACCACGAGCAGTACTTC. It specifies CAYHPQGAGGHHEQYF.

The rearrangement joins TRBV7-9 to TRBJ1-4; perhaps TRBD1 as D (5 bases). This CDR3 region has 15 residues. Trimming cost V 5 bases and J 1 base, with 11 bases left between them. CDR1 SEHNR and CDR2 FQNEAQ come from the germline V gene (reference sequence). Here the CDR3 reads CASSAVRETNEKLFF. In DNA, the CDR3 is TGTGCCAGCAGCGCCGTCAGGGAAACTAATGAAAAACTGTTTTTT. Filled out from reference TRBV7-9 and TRBJ1-4, the complete variable domain reads DTGVSQNPRHKITKRGQNVTFRCDPISEHNRLYWYRQTLGQGPEFLTYFQNEAQLEKSRLLSDRFSAERPKGSFSTLEIQRTEQGDSAMYLCASSAVRETNEKLFFGSGTQLSVL.

The chain has TRBV5-8 and TRBJ2-5; 8 bases agree with TRBD1. Losses at the gene ends were 2 bases for V and 4 bases for J; bases not matched to a gene: 10. Looked up from germline, CDR1 is SGHTS and CDR2 is YDEGEE. The CDR3 covers 16 residues. CDR3 in DNA: TGTGCCAGCAGCTTAGCAGGGGGCATCGGGGGAGAGACCCAGTACTTC. Its protein product is CASSLAGGIGGETQYF. The full variable domain, in which reference TRBV5-8 and TRBJ2-5 provide the parts outside the CDR3, is EAGVTQSPTHLIKTRGQQATLRCSPISGHTSVYWYQQALGLGLQFLLWYDEGEERNRGNFPPRFSGRQFPNYSSELNVNALELEDSALYLCASSLAGGIGGETQYFGPGTRLLVL.

This clone was picked up a small number of times. CDR3 coding DNA: TGTGCCAGTAGTAAACCAGGTCGGACATTAAACTATGGCTACACCTTC. Translating it yields CASSKPGRTLNYGYTF. V is TRBV19 and J is TRBJ1-2; D is possibly TRBD1 (5 bases). The V end lost 4 bases, the J end lost 2 bases, and 17 bases lay between the germline ends. Germline values: CDR1 LNHDA, CDR2 SQIVND (reference sequence). The CDR3 length is 16 residues.

V gene TRBV19 combines with J gene TRBJ2-5; a possible D gene is TRBD2 (6 bases). The CDR3 runs to 15 residues. Trimming took 3 bases from V and 4 from J, leaving 15 bases between them. The germline V gene encodes CDR1 LNHDA and CDR2 SQIVND (reference sequence). CDR3 in DNA: TGTGCCAGTAGTATGGGACTCGGAGGGCGAGAGACCCAGTACTTC. Residues: CASSMGLGGRETQYF.

The rearrangement uses TRBV28 and TRBJ2-2; 12 positions match TRBD2. After removal of 8 bases from V and 0 bases from J, the junction contained 10 bases not matched to a gene. This CDR3 contains 18 residues. CDR1 and CDR2 (germline): MDHEN, SYDVKM. The CDR3 sequence is CASRPPTSGGPNTGELFF. In DNA form, the CDR3 reads TGTGCCAGCCGTCCCCCGACTAGCGGGGGCCCGAACACCGGGGAGCTGTTTTTT.

In this sample, this clone turned up once. The chain joins TRBV2 to TRBJ2-7; the match to TRBD2 covers 7 bases. The V gene end was trimmed by 4 bases and the J gene end by 6 bases; junction bases not matched to a gene: 18. The germline gives CDR1 SNHLY, CDR2 FYNNEI. CDR3 length equals 17 residues. CDR3: CASSAVSGGRGISEQYF. The CDR3 nucleotides are TGTGCCAGCAGTGCGGTTTCGGGCGGGCGGGGGATAAGCGAGCAGTACTTC. The whole variable domain, remainder taken from reference TRBV2 and TRBJ2-7, is EPEVTQTPSHQVTQMGQEVILRCVPISNHLYFYWYRQILGQKVEFLVSFYNNEISEKSEIFDDQFSVERPDGSNFTLKIRSTKLEDSAMYFCASSAVSGGRGISEQYFGPGTRLTVT.

V usage is TRBV5-1 and J usage is TRBJ1-1, with D possibly being TRBD1 (5 bases). Deletions cut 0 bases from V and 4 bases from J, with 16 bases between. This CDR3 is 16 amino acids long. Germline assignment: CDR1 SGHRS and CDR2 YFSETQ. CDR3: CASSLGHRGTGTEAFF. Here the CDR3 DNA reads TGCGCCAGCAGCTTGGGGCACCGAGGGACGGGCACTGAAGCTTTCTTT. Supplemented by reference TRBV5-1 and TRBJ1-1, the full variable domain reads KAGVTQTPRYLIKTRGQQVTLSCSPISGHRSVSWYQQTPGQGLQFLFEYFSETQRNKGNFPGRFSGRQFSNSRSEMNVSTLELGDSALYLCASSLGHRGTGTEAFFGQGTRLTVV.

A remark on this clone: It is unclear where the CDR3 begins or ends on the DNA, so no DNA is shown, and the CDR3 is as TCRdb lists it. The V call is TRBV6-1, the J call TRBJ1-6; TRBD1, the table's D call, lacks a check against the DNA. The length of the CDR3 is 14 amino acids, counting both ends. Per the germline V gene, CDR1 is MNHNS and CDR2 is SASEGT. This CDR3 reads CASILETGVSPLHF.

The CDR3 DNA reads TGTGCCAGCATCCCGCGAGTGTCTGGGGCCAACGTCCTGACTTTC. Translating it yields CASIPRVSGANVLTF. The chain employs TRBV7-2 and TRBJ2-6; D is ambiguous. The CDR3 consists of 15 residues. V was cut by 7 bases and J by 1 base, with 11 bases left in between. CDR1 is SGHTA and CDR2 is FQGNSA in the germline V gene.

This chain connects TRBV7-2 to TRBJ2-3, with 7 positions matching TRBD1. The length of the CDR3 is 15 residues. Looked up from germline, CDR1 is SGHTA and CDR2 is FQGNSA. The V segment lost 3 bases and the J segment 2 bases; nucleotides outside the gene matches: 5. The CDR3 region is CASSFDRVLTDTQYF. The CDR3 DNA reads as TGTGCCAGCAGCTTTGACAGGGTTCTCACAGATACGCAGTATTTT.

V usage is TRBV7-2 and J usage is TRBJ1-6; possibly TRBD1 for D (5 bases). CDR1 is SGHTA and CDR2 is FQGNSA in the germline V gene. The CDR3 consists of 16 residues. Between the trimmed V and J ends, which lost 1 base and 2 bases, there was a span of 9 bases. The CDR3 DNA is TGTGCCAGCAGCTTAGTGGCAGGGACCTATAATTCACCCCTCCACTTT. The encoded protein is CASSLVAGTYNSPLHF.

In its sample, this clone was seen a few times. One junction end disagrees with the germline gene, perhaps due to a read error. The chain has TRBV7-7 and TRBJ1-2, with D perhaps TRBD1 (6 bases). Germline V CDR1 and CDR2: SSHAT, FNYEAQ (reference sequence). CDR3 length equals 13 residues. CDR3 in DNA: TGTGCTAGCAGCGAACAGGGCGGGGTCGGCTACACCTTC. It translates to CASSEQGGVGYTF.

This clone was seen once. V gene TRBV18 combines with J gene TRBJ1-2; D perhaps matches TRBD1 (5 bases). CDR1 is KGHSH, CDR2 LQKENI, per germline. The CDR3 runs to 13 residues. The V end lost 5 bases, the J end lost 6 bases, and 13 bases lay between the germline ends. This CDR3 reads CASSAEGPDGYTF. The DNA of the CDR3 is TGTGCCAGCTCAGCAGAGGGACCGGATGGCTACACCTTC.

The chain recombines TRBV19 with TRBJ1-5, with D tentatively TRBD1 (5 bases). V gave up 6 bases and J gave up 2 bases, with 17 bases separating them. The CDR3 sequence is 16 residues long. The germline CDR1 and CDR2 sequences are LNHDA and SQIVND (reference sequence). CDR3 in amino acids: CASSGGTLRGNQPQHF. As DNA, the CDR3 is TGTGCCAGTAGCGGGGGGACTTTGAGAGGCAATCAGCCCCAGCATTTT.

This clone was picked up a small number of times. CDR3 nucleotide sequence: TGTGCCAGCAGCCGGACAGGTTTTCTCATGAACACTGAAGCTTTCTTT. Its protein product is CASSRTGFLMNTEAFF. The V call is TRBV9, the J call TRBJ1-1; 7 bases are a match to TRBD1. The germline CDR1 and CDR2 sequences are SGDLS and YYNGEE. This CDR3 comprises 16 residues. With V trimmed by 4 bases and J by 0 bases, 9 bases remained unmatched.

This clone occurred once. The CDR3 DNA reads as TGTGCCAGCATTTTAGACAGGGGAGCAGATACGCAGTATTTT. Residues: CASILDRGADTQYF. This rearrangement joins TRBV6-6 to TRBJ2-3, with 8 bases lining up with TRBD1. The germline gives CDR1 MNHNY, CDR2 SVGAGI (reference sequence). V lost 7 bases, J lost 4 bases, and 7 bases stayed unmatched. This CDR3 comprises 14 residues.

Only a few counts were recorded for this clone. V is TRBV7-9 and J is TRBJ1-5; TRBD1 might be the D (5 bases). The V gene lost 5 bases and the J gene lost 6 bases, with 14 bases spanning the gap. Germline lookup yields CDR1 SEHNR and CDR2 FQNEAQ (reference sequence). This CDR3 has 14 residues. The CDR3 sequence: CASSPGGTGQPQHF. DNA of the CDR3: TGTGCCAGCAGCCCTGGAGGGACGGGTCAGCCCCAGCATTTT.

J is TRBJ1-2 and V is TRBV7-8; no clear D. This CDR3 comprises 12 residues. Germline CDR1 reads SGHVS; CDR2 reads FQNEAQ. V lost 1 base and J lost 8, with 8 bases in between. For the CDR3, the DNA is TGTGCCAGCAGCTTAGTTGGGAGAGGCTACACCTTC. This codes for CASSLVGRGYTF.

V is TRBV5-1 and J is TRBJ2-5; D tentatively reads TRBD1 or TRBD2 (5 bases each). Germline lookup yields CDR1 SGHRS and CDR2 YFSETQ. There are 12 residues in the CDR3. With 4 bases removed from V and 10 bases from J, the gap between germline ends came to 14 bases. The CDR3 DNA sequence: TGCGCCAGCAGCCCCCCGGGGACGGACCAGTACTTC. It encodes CASSPPGTDQYF. The full variable domain, its missing parts supplied by reference TRBV5-1 and TRBJ2-5, is KAGVTQTPRYLIKTRGQQVTLSCSPISGHRSVSWYQQTPGQGLQFLFEYFSETQRNKGNFPGRFSGRQFSNSRSEMNVSTLELGDSALYLCASSPPGTDQYFGPGTRLLVL.

The rearrangement uses TRBV5-1 and TRBJ2-7; 8 positions match TRBD1. The CDR3 runs to 14 residues. The germline V gene encodes CDR1 SGHRS and CDR2 YFSETQ. V lost 2 bases and J lost 6; bases outside the gene matches: 7. The CDR3 loop reads CASSLDRGVGEQYF. The CDR3 bases are TGCGCCAGCAGCTTAGACAGGGGCGTGGGCGAGCAGTACTTC.